These T cell receptor beta chains were read from a single sample in a study of blood T cell repertoires in COVID-19. Some clones are missing from TCRdb's copy, which holds only in-frame ones; the method was immunoSEQ multiplex PCR. The sample has about 250,000 clones, 88% seen once; the top ten hold 2.5% to 3.5%. Sequenced material: PBMCs or T cells enriched from blood (not recorded which). The source of these receptors is a woman in her thirties or forties who had been exposed to COVID-19. Each CDR3 is given with its conserved first and last residue. The D gene is left open where the match is weak. For some rows the clone size is stated as once, few or many, or as a class when expanded; others skip it.

D gene: .
J gene: TRBJ1-1
V gene: TRBV3-1/TRBV3-2
clone size: .
CDR3 DNA: TGTGCCAGCAGCCTTTATTCAGAGCCAGGGGCCCAAGCTTTCTTT
CDR3 protein: CASSLYSEPGAQAFF

D gene: TRBD1
J gene: TRBJ1-1
V gene: TRBV19
clone size: .
CDR3 DNA: TGTGCCAGTAGTTCCCGGGACAGGGGGCCTGAAGCTTTCTTT
CDR3 protein: CASSSRDRGPEAFF

D gene: .
J gene: TRBJ1-5
V gene: TRBV3-1/TRBV3-2
clone size: .
CDR3 DNA: TGTGCCAGCAGCCAAGATCTAAATTCAGGGCAGCCCCAGCATTTT
CDR3 protein: CASSQDLNSGQPQHF

D gene: TRBD2
J gene: TRBJ2-3
V gene: TRBV5-1
clone size: once
CDR3 DNA: TGTGCCAGCAGCCCTAGCGGGAGCCAAGATACGCAGTATTTT
CDR3 protein: CASSPSGSQDTQYF

D gene: .
J gene: TRBJ2-1
V gene: TRBV20-1
clone size: .
CDR3 DNA: TGCAGTGCTAGTACTCTCGGACTAAGGTGGAATGAGCAGTTCTTC
CDR3 protein: CSASTLGLRWNEQFF

D gene: .
J gene: TRBJ1-1
V gene: TRBV5-8
clone size: .
CDR3 DNA: TGTGCCAGCAGCTGGGCAGCTTTCTTT
CDR3 protein: CASSWAAFF

D gene: TRBD1
J gene: TRBJ1-5
V gene: TRBV28
clone size: few
CDR3 DNA: TGTGCCAGCAGGACAGGGGGGGGCTATAGCAATCAGCCCCAGCATTTT
CDR3 protein: CASRTGGGYSNQPQHF

D gene: TRBD2
J gene: TRBJ2-3
V gene: TRBV13
clone size: once
CDR3 DNA: TGTGCCAGCAGCCCCGGGACTAGCGGGACAGATACGCAGTATTTT
CDR3 protein: CASSPGTSGTDTQYF

D gene: TRBD2
J gene: TRBJ2-2
V gene: TRBV7-3
clone size: few
CDR3 DNA: TGTGCCAGCAGTTCACGACTTGTAGCGGGAGTCCCCACCGGGGAGCTGTTTTTT
CDR3 protein: CASSSRLVAGVPTGELFF

D gene: .
J gene: TRBJ1-5
V gene: TRBV7-2
clone size: .
CDR3 DNA: TGTGCCAGCAGCCCGACAGGCTCCGGCAATCAGCCCCAGCATTTT
CDR3 protein: CASSPTGSGNQPQHF

D gene: .
J gene: TRBJ2-4
V gene: TRBV5-1
clone size: .
CDR3 DNA: TGCGCCAGCAGCTTGGGTCCCGGACTTTTAGCCAAAAACATTCAGTACTTC
CDR3 protein: CASSLGPGLLAKNIQYF

D gene: .
J gene: TRBJ1-5
V gene: TRBV7-5
clone size: .
CDR3 DNA: TGTGTCAGACCACGGGAACCCCAGCATTTT
CDR3 protein: CVRPREPQHF

D gene: .
J gene: TRBJ2-7
V gene: TRBV27
clone size: .
CDR3 DNA: TGTGCCAGCAGTTATAGTACCGGGTCCCTCTCCTACGAGCAGTACTTC
CDR3 protein: CASSYSTGSLSYEQYF

D gene: TRBD1
J gene: TRBJ1-2
V gene: TRBV4-1
clone size: few
CDR3 DNA: TGCGCCAGCAGCCGGACAGGGGTGAACTATGGCTACACCTTC
CDR3 protein: CASSRTGVNYGYTF

D gene: TRBD1
J gene: TRBJ1-1
V gene: TRBV7-3
clone size: .
CDR3 DNA: TGTGCCAGCAGCCGAGAGGGGGCGCGGGGAGCTTTCTTT
CDR3 protein: CASSREGARGAFF

D gene: .
J gene: TRBJ2-3
V gene: TRBV6-4
clone size: .
CDR3 DNA: TGTGCCAGCAGTCCGACAGTCACAGATACGCAGTATTTT
CDR3 protein: CASSPTVTDTQYF

D gene: TRBD2
J gene: TRBJ2-1
V gene: TRBV7-6
clone size: few
CDR3 DNA: TGTGCCAGCAGCCTAACTAGCGCTGAGCAGTTCTTC
CDR3 protein: CASSLTSAEQFF